A single sample is the source of the 4 T cell receptor beta chains below, sequenced in a study of cytomegalovirus exposure and HLA in healthy donors. Clones were sequenced by immunoSEQ multiplex PCR, and TCRdb holds only the in-frame ones, with some missing. Here the sample spans 68,000 or so clones, roughly 96% being singletons. Sequenced material: PBMCs. The receptor source for this set is a man between 18 and 35 years old in good health and CMV-seronegative.

This chain joins TRBV28 and TRBJ1-1; a possible D gene is TRBD1 (5 bases). The V gene's germline CDR1 is MDHEN and CDR2 SYDVKM. The CDR3 loop spans 11 amino acids. Trimming took off 7 bases at V and 10 bases at J, with 13 bases between the two ends. The CDR3 DNA follows: TGTGCCAGCACCGGAGCAAGGGGAGCTTTCTTT. Amino acid sequence: CASTGARGAFF.

The rearrangement joins TRBV5-4 to TRBJ1-6, with D perhaps TRBD1 (5 bases). CDR1 and CDR2 from the germline V gene are SGHNT and YYREEE (reference sequence). This CDR3 comprises 17 residues. V was cut by 0 bases and J by 0 bases, with 10 bases left in between. CDR3 nucleotides: TGTGCCAGCAGCTTGGCCGTGGGGGGCTCCTATAATTCACCCCTCCACTTT. Translated, it gives CASSLAVGGSYNSPLHF.

This chain's CDR3 is CASSLAASQGSFGGYTF. CDR3 sequence (DNA): TGTGCCAGCAGCTTAGCCGCGTCCCAGGGGTCTTTCGGTGGCTACACCTTC. The chain is built from TRBV7-8 and TRBJ1-2; maybe TRBD1 (6 bases). From germline, CDR1 is SGHVS and CDR2 FQNEAQ. The V end was cut by 0 bases, the J end by 7 bases, with 21 bases between. The CDR3 extends over 17 amino acids.

The chain employs TRBV11-2 and TRBJ2-1; TRBD2 aligns across 7 bases. Germline CDR1 reads SGHAT; CDR2 reads FQNNGV. The CDR3 spans 14 residues. V lost 5 bases to trimming and J lost 7 bases; unmatched junction nucleotides: 8. CDR3 amino acids: CASSLAAGVNEQFF. CDR3 DNA sequence: TGTGCCAGCAGCCTAGCGGCGGGAGTTAATGAGCAGTTCTTC.